A selection of T cell receptor beta chains follows, all from one sample in a study of blood T cell repertoires in COVID-19. The data were produced by immunoSEQ multiplex PCR, yet TCRdb's version contains in-frame clones alone and is incomplete. This sample carries 350,000 to 550,000 clones, approximately 90% of them seen once, and the ten largest clones take roughly 4%. The specimen was peripheral blood. Receptors were obtained from a woman aged 25-40 years with acute or convalescent COVID-19. The CDR3 runs from the conserved cysteine through the conserved F or W. The order of the fields is CDR3 DNA, CDR3 protein, D gene, J gene, V gene, clone size. D genes are given only for firm matches. Clone size is stated in some rows and not others, as once, few, many or a class when expanded.

CDR3 DNA: TGTGCCAGCAGCCGGGGACAATACGAGCAGTACTTC
CDR3 protein: CASSRGQYEQYF
D gene: NA
J gene: TRBJ2-7
V gene: TRBV2
clone size: NA

CDR3 DNA: TGTGCCAGCAGCACCCCGGGACAGACCTACAATGAGCAGTTCTTC
CDR3 protein: CASSTPGQTYNEQFF
D gene: TRBD1
J gene: TRBJ2-1
V gene: TRBV6-2/TRBV6-3
clone size: NA

CDR3 DNA: TGCAGTGCTACTGATCCGGGACAGGTTAATTCACCCCTCCACTTT
CDR3 protein: CSATDPGQVNSPLHF
D gene: TRBD1
J gene: TRBJ1-6
V gene: TRBV20-1
clone size: NA

CDR3 DNA: TGTGCCAGCAGCTCCTCGGACAGGGTTACAGGAAACACCATATATTTT
CDR3 protein: CASSSSDRVTGNTIYF
D gene: TRBD1
J gene: TRBJ1-3
V gene: TRBV7-2
clone size: NA

CDR3 DNA: TGTGCCAGCAGCCAAGACAGGGGATCACCCCTCCACTTT
CDR3 protein: CASSQDRGSPLHF
D gene: NA
J gene: TRBJ1-6
V gene: TRBV14
clone size: NA

CDR3 DNA: TGTGCCAGCAGCTTGGCTTCCTACGAGCAGTACTTC
CDR3 protein: CASSLASYEQYF
D gene: NA
J gene: TRBJ2-7
V gene: TRBV5-6
clone size: NA

CDR3 DNA: TGTGCCAGCAGCCAAGTCTCAGATAAACTGTTTTTT
CDR3 protein: CASSQVSDKLFF
D gene: NA
J gene: TRBJ2-2
V gene: TRBV3-1/TRBV3-2
clone size: NA

CDR3 DNA: TGTGCCAGCAGCCCCTATAGCGGGGGGGACAATGAGCAGTTCTTC
CDR3 protein: CASSPYSGGDNEQFF
D gene: TRBD2
J gene: TRBJ2-1
V gene: TRBV9
clone size: few

CDR3 DNA: TGTGCCAGCAGCCGGTCCGGGACAGGGGATGGCTACACCTTC
CDR3 protein: CASSRSGTGDGYTF
D gene: TRBD1
J gene: TRBJ1-2
V gene: TRBV6-5
clone size: NA

CDR3 DNA: TGCGCCAGCAGCTACGCGGAGGGGAGCACAGATACGCAGTATTTT
CDR3 protein: CASSYAEGSTDTQYF
D gene: NA
J gene: TRBJ2-3
V gene: TRBV5-1
clone size: NA

CDR3 DNA: TGTGCCAGCAGCTTAACGTACAGGGCTGGGAATGAGCAGTTCTTC
CDR3 protein: CASSLTYRAGNEQFF
D gene: NA
J gene: TRBJ2-1
V gene: TRBV7-3
clone size: NA

CDR3 DNA: TGTGCCAGCTCAAATTCAGGGAGGGGCACAGATACGCAGTATTTT
CDR3 protein: CASSNSGRGTDTQYF
D gene: TRBD2
J gene: TRBJ2-3
V gene: TRBV18
clone size: NA

CDR3 DNA: TGTGCCAGCAGCTTGGAGGGTGGGCTAGGGGGCACAGATACGCAGTATTTT
CDR3 protein: CASSLEGGLGGTDTQYF
D gene: NA
J gene: TRBJ2-3
V gene: TRBV5-4
clone size: NA

CDR3 DNA: TGTGCCAGTAGTATAAGACTAGCGGGGGGACAAAACATTCAGTACTTC
CDR3 protein: CASSIRLAGGQNIQYF
D gene: TRBD2
J gene: TRBJ2-4
V gene: TRBV19
clone size: once

CDR3 DNA: TGTGCCAGCAGCCCCTGGGCGGGGACAGCGTCCCAAGAGACCCAGTACTTC
CDR3 protein: CASSPWAGTASQETQYF
D gene: NA
J gene: TRBJ2-5
V gene: TRBV7-6
clone size: NA

CDR3 DNA: TGTGCCAGCAGTCCCTATAGGAGGACAGATACGCAGTATTTT
CDR3 protein: CASSPYRRTDTQYF
D gene: NA
J gene: TRBJ2-3
V gene: TRBV6-6
clone size: once

CDR3 DNA: TGTGCCAGCACTCCGGGAAATAGCAATCAGCCCCAGCATTTT
CDR3 protein: CASTPGNSNQPQHF
D gene: NA
J gene: TRBJ1-5
V gene: TRBV28
clone size: NA

CDR3 DNA: TGTGCCAGCAGTGGGACAGGGGGCGGCGAGCAGTACTTC
CDR3 protein: CASSGTGGGEQYF
D gene: TRBD1
J gene: TRBJ2-7
V gene: TRBV6-4
clone size: NA

CDR3 DNA: TGTGCCAGCAGGCCGACAGGGTCTAATGAAAAACTGTTTTTT
CDR3 protein: CASRPTGSNEKLFF
D gene: TRBD1
J gene: TRBJ1-4
V gene: TRBV6-5
clone size: NA

CDR3 DNA: TGTGCCAGCAGGACAGGGTCCGCTGAAGCTTTCTTT
CDR3 protein: CASRTGSAEAFF
D gene: TRBD1
J gene: TRBJ1-1
V gene: TRBV6-6
clone size: NA

CDR3 DNA: TGTGCCAGCAGCTTAGCGGGGGGTCTCGAGCAGTACTTC
CDR3 protein: CASSLAGGLEQYF
D gene: NA
J gene: TRBJ2-7
V gene: TRBV7-9
clone size: NA

CDR3 DNA: TGTGCCAGCAGTGACAGGTTGAGCTATGGCTACACCTTC
CDR3 protein: CASSDRLSYGYTF
D gene: NA
J gene: TRBJ1-2
V gene: TRBV2
clone size: NA

CDR3 DNA: TGTGCCAGCAGAACTATCAGGGGGCGGGGTGAGCAGTTCTTC
CDR3 protein: CASRTIRGRGEQFF
D gene: TRBD1
J gene: TRBJ2-1
V gene: TRBV11-2
clone size: once

CDR3 DNA: TGTGCCAGCAGTGGAGAAGGACAGGGGGCGCGAGATACGCAGTATTTT
CDR3 protein: CASSGEGQGARDTQYF
D gene: TRBD1
J gene: TRBJ2-3
V gene: TRBV28
clone size: NA

CDR3 DNA: TGTGCCAGCAGCTTGGGAACAGGGGCGGCCGGGGAGCTGTTTTTT
CDR3 protein: CASSLGTGAAGELFF
D gene: TRBD1
J gene: TRBJ2-2
V gene: TRBV5-6
clone size: NA

CDR3 DNA: TGTGCCACCAGTGACCCCGGACAGGGAAATTCTAAAGATACGCAGTATTTT
CDR3 protein: CATSDPGQGNSKDTQYF
D gene: TRBD1
J gene: TRBJ2-3
V gene: TRBV24-1
clone size: NA

CDR3 DNA: TGTGCCAGCAGCTCCGGGGGGGCATCCTATAATTCACCCCTCCACTTT
CDR3 protein: CASSSGGASYNSPLHF
D gene: NA
J gene: TRBJ1-6
V gene: TRBV5-4
clone size: NA

CDR3 DNA: TGCGCCAGCAGCCGGGGACAGGGTCTGAACACTGAAGCTTTCTTT
CDR3 protein: CASSRGQGLNTEAFF
D gene: TRBD1
J gene: TRBJ1-1
V gene: TRBV10-2
clone size: NA

CDR3 DNA: TGTGCCAGCAGCATTAATGGGGGGATGAGCTCCTACGAGCAGTACTTC
CDR3 protein: CASSINGGMSSYEQYF
D gene: NA
J gene: TRBJ2-7
V gene: TRBV7-2
clone size: NA

CDR3 DNA: TGCGCCAGCAGCTTGTTCTCGACTACTTTACAAGAGACCCAGTACTTC
CDR3 protein: CASSLFSTTLQETQYF
D gene: NA
J gene: TRBJ2-5
V gene: TRBV5-1
clone size: once

CDR3 DNA: TGTGCCAGCAGCCAATCAGTCAGTGAATATAACTATGGCTACACCTTC
CDR3 protein: CASSQSVSEYNYGYTF
D gene: NA
J gene: TRBJ1-2
V gene: TRBV4-2
clone size: NA

CDR3 DNA: TGTGCCAGCAGCCTATGGACAGGGGGCGCCGATGAGCAGTTCTTC
CDR3 protein: CASSLWTGGADEQFF
D gene: TRBD1
J gene: TRBJ2-1
V gene: TRBV9
clone size: NA

CDR3 DNA: TGTGCCAGCAGCTCAGGGTTGGGTGAAGCTTTCTTT
CDR3 protein: CASSSGLGEAFF
D gene: NA
J gene: TRBJ1-1
V gene: TRBV9
clone size: NA

CDR3 DNA: TGCAGCTCAACGGGGGGGAGTTCGTATGGCTACACCTTC
CDR3 protein: CSSTGGSSYGYTF
D gene: NA
J gene: TRBJ1-2
V gene: TRBV29-1
clone size: NA

CDR3 DNA: TGTGCCACCAGCCCTGGCCAGTCTGATGGCTACACCTTC
CDR3 protein: CATSPGQSDGYTF
D gene: NA
J gene: TRBJ1-2
V gene: TRBV15
clone size: NA

CDR3 DNA: TGTGCCAGCAGTCAAGAGTCCCCCCCCTATGGCTACACCTTC
CDR3 protein: CASSQESPPYGYTF
D gene: NA
J gene: TRBJ1-2
V gene: TRBV27
clone size: NA

CDR3 DNA: TGTGCCAGCAGCTTAACCAGGGAAGGGGCTCAGCCCCAGCATTTT
CDR3 protein: CASSLTREGAQPQHF
D gene: NA
J gene: TRBJ1-5
V gene: TRBV11-2
clone size: few

CDR3 DNA: TGTGCCAGCAGCTTAGCCCCACCGACTAGCAGGGGTGAGCAGTTCTTC
CDR3 protein: CASSLAPPTSRGEQFF
D gene: NA
J gene: TRBJ2-1
V gene: TRBV11-2
clone size: NA

CDR3 DNA: TGTGCCAGCAGTCAGTCCAGCGGGGCCCAAGAGACCCAGTACTTC
CDR3 protein: CASSQSSGAQETQYF
D gene: TRBD2
J gene: TRBJ2-5
V gene: TRBV27
clone size: NA

CDR3 DNA: TGCAGCGTTGATTTGGCCCAGGGGGAGACCCAGTACTTC
CDR3 protein: CSVDLAQGETQYF
D gene: NA
J gene: TRBJ2-5
V gene: TRBV29-1
clone size: NA

CDR3 DNA: TGTGCCAGCAGTGACAGAAAATACACCTTC
CDR3 protein: CASSDRKYTF
D gene: NA
J gene: TRBJ1-2
V gene: TRBV6-6
clone size: NA

CDR3 DNA: TGTGCCAGCAGCAAACCGCAGGGCAAAAATCAGCCCCAGCATTTT
CDR3 protein: CASSKPQGKNQPQHF
D gene: NA
J gene: TRBJ1-5
V gene: TRBV21-1
clone size: NA

CDR3 DNA: TGTGCCAGCTCAGACAGGGTGTCCTACGAGCAGTACTTC
CDR3 protein: CASSDRVSYEQYF
D gene: TRBD1
J gene: TRBJ2-7
V gene: TRBV18
clone size: NA

CDR3 DNA: TGTGCCAGCAGCCTTAAGCAGGTAAATCAGCCCCAGCATTTT
CDR3 protein: CASSLKQVNQPQHF
D gene: NA
J gene: TRBJ1-5
V gene: TRBV21-1
clone size: once

CDR3 DNA: TGTGCCAGCAGTCCTATAGCGGGGGAGACCTACGAGCAGTACTTC
CDR3 protein: CASSPIAGETYEQYF
D gene: TRBD2
J gene: TRBJ2-7
V gene: TRBV14
clone size: once